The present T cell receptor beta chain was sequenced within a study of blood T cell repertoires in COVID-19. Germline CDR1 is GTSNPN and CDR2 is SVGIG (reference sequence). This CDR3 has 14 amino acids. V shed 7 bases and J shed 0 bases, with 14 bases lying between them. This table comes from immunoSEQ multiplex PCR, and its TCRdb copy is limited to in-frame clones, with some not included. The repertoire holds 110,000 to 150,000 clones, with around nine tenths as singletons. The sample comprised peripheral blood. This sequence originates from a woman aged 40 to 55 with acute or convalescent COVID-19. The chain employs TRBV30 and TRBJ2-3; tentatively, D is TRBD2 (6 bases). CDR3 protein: CALESGPSTDTQYF. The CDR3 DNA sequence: TGTGCCTTGGAGAGCGGGCCTAGCACAGATACGCAGTATTTT.